The 20 T cell receptor beta chains reported below all come from one sample, sequenced in a study of blood T cell repertoires in COVID-19. Assay used: immunoSEQ multiplex PCR; TCRdb lists only in-frame clones, some missing. The sample consists of about 380,000 clones, approximately 90% of them appearing once. The sequenced material came from PBMCs or T cells enriched from blood (not recorded which). The source of these receptors is a young woman who had recovered from COVID-19.

The chain uses TRBV19 and TRBJ1-2; 12 bases match TRBD1. Germline-derived CDR1 and CDR2 are LNHDA and SQIVND (reference sequence). The V gene end was trimmed by 5 bases and the J gene end by 8 bases; junction bases not matched to a gene: 6. CDR3 length equals 14 residues. The CDR3: CASSPTGTGGGYTF. CDR3 DNA sequence: TGTGCCAGTAGTCCGACTGGGACAGGGGGCGGCTACACCTTC.

This clone has a single count. The chain joins TRBV6-5 to TRBJ2-1; 8 bases line up with TRBD2. Germline V lookup: CDR1 MNHEY, CDR2 SVGAGI. The junction had 13 bases not matched to a gene; V was cut back by 5 bases and J by 10 bases. This CDR3 comprises 15 residues. CDR3 DNA: TGTGCCAGCAGTCACACTGCGGGGGGAATCCCCGAGCAGTTCTTC. This sequence encodes CASSHTAGGIPEQFF.

The chain couples TRBV19 to TRBJ1-5; 9 nucleotides agree with TRBD1. Germline values: CDR1 LNHDA, CDR2 SQIVND (reference sequence). The CDR3 runs 17 residues. Trimming cost V 1 base and J 0 bases; bases outside gene matches: 4. CDR3 nucleotide sequence: TGTGCCAGTAGTATAGGACAGGGGGAATATAGCAATCAGCCCCAGCATTTT. Residues: CASSIGQGEYSNQPQHF.

The chain links TRBV27 to TRBJ2-2; D ambiguous. The CDR3 runs to 14 residues. V dropped 6 bases and J dropped 4 bases, with 12 bases sitting between them. The germline CDR1 and CDR2 sequences are MNHEY and SMNVEV (reference sequence). This chain's CDR3 is CASSFQWFTGELFF. CDR3 nucleotide sequence: TGTGCCAGCAGCTTTCAGTGGTTCACCGGGGAGCTGTTTTTT.

The gene calls are TRBV18 and TRBJ2-5; 10 positions agree with TRBD1. The CDR3 consists of 14 residues. Germline V gene data show CDR1 as KGHSH and CDR2 as LQKENI. Trimming at V came to 6 bases and at J to 5 bases, leaving 6 bases not matched to a gene. The CDR3 sequence is CASSATGGRETQYF. The CDR3 DNA reads as TGTGCCAGCTCCGCGACAGGGGGCAGGGAGACCCAGTACTTC.

This chain joins TRBV4-1 and TRBJ1-2, with 7 positions matching TRBD1. Losses at the gene ends were 0 bases for V and 5 bases for J; bases not matched to a gene: 6. The CDR3 loop spans 15 amino acids. Looked up from germline, CDR1 is MGHRA and CDR2 is YSYEKL. Here the CDR3 reads CASSQDSGQPYGYTF. The CDR3 DNA is TGCGCCAGCAGCCAAGATTCGGGACAGCCATATGGCTACACCTTC.

The chain couples TRBV6-5 to TRBJ2-7; 8 bases are shared with TRBD1. The germline V gene encodes CDR1 MNHEY and CDR2 SVGAGI. This CDR3 comprises 14 residues. The trim removed 6 bases at V and 6 bases at J, leaving 10 bases unmatched. The CDR3 protein is CASRLDRAGPEQYF. DNA for the CDR3: TGTGCCAGCAGGCTGGACAGGGCGGGTCCCGAGCAGTACTTC.

This clone showed up just once. The chain combines TRBV7-9 with TRBJ1-5, with 8 nucleotides matching TRBD1. CDR1 is SEHNR and CDR2 is FQNEAQ in the germline V gene (reference sequence). The CDR3 consists of 18 residues. Unmatched junction bases numbered 19, after V lost 5 bases and J lost 7 bases. The CDR3 reads CASSPGQGGSLGKQPQHF. CDR3 coding DNA: TGTGCCAGCAGCCCCGGACAGGGAGGGTCTCTAGGTAAACAGCCCCAGCATTTT.

The V and J genes are TRBV3-1 (or the pseudogene TRBV3-2) and TRBJ1-6; a weak D match, TRBD1 (5 bases). V lost 1 base to trimming and J lost 6 bases, with 10 bases between them. The CDR3 spans 15 residues. From germline, CDR1 is LGHDT and CDR2 YNNKEL (reference sequence). The CDR3 region is CASSQASGVNSPLHF. In DNA form, the CDR3 reads TGTGCCAGCAGCCAAGCGTCGGGGGTTAATTCACCCCTCCACTTT.

This sequence joins TRBV27 and TRBJ1-5; TRBD1 agrees at 8 bases. Trimming removed 1 base from V and 7 bases from J; junction bases left unmatched: 15. The CDR3 runs 18 residues. The germline V gene encodes CDR1 MNHEY and CDR2 SMNVEV (reference sequence). CDR3 coding DNA: TGTGCCAGCAGTTTATTAGGGACGAGACAGGGGAGGATCCAGCCCCAGCATTTT. Translation: CASSLLGTRQGRIQPQHF.

The CDR3 is CASSLEQNSYNEQFF. CDR3 DNA sequence: TGTGCCAGCAGCTTGGAACAGAACTCCTACAATGAGCAGTTCTTC. V and J are TRBV5-4 and TRBJ2-1; D is ambiguous. Trimming took 0 bases from V and 0 from J, leaving 7 bases between them. Germline CDR1 reads SGHNT; CDR2 reads YYREEE (reference sequence). CDR3 length equals 15 residues. Variable domain in full (rest from reference TRBV5-4 and TRBJ2-1): ETGVTQSPTHLIKTRGQQVTLRCSSQSGHNTVSWYQQALGQGPQFIFQYYREEENGRGNFPPRFSGLQFPNYSSELNVNALELDDSALYLCASSLEQNSYNEQFFGPGTRLTVL.

The J gene is TRBJ1-2, the V gene TRBV19, with 8 bases fitting TRBD1. CDR3 length equals 14 residues. The germline V gene encodes CDR1 LNHDA and CDR2 SQIVND (reference sequence). Unmatched junction bases numbered 7, after V lost 4 bases and J lost 6 bases. In DNA form, the CDR3 reads TGTGCCAGTAGTACAGACAGGGGAACAGATGGCTACACCTTC. Protein: CASSTDRGTDGYTF.

The chain employs TRBV7-8 and TRBJ2-7; 9 bases map to TRBD1. CDR3 length: 13 residues. The germline CDR1 and CDR2 sequences are SGHVS and FQNEAQ. Unmatched junction bases numbered 3, after V lost 4 bases and J lost 5 bases. As DNA, the CDR3 is TGTGCCAGCAGCTGGGACAGGGCCCACGAGCAGTACTTC. Translated, it gives CASSWDRAHEQYF.

This chain links TRBV6-5 with TRBJ2-5; 9 positions agree with TRBD2. Germline loops: CDR1 MNHEY, CDR2 SVGAGI. This CDR3 has 16 residues. Trimming removed 2 bases from V and 2 bases from J; junction bases left unmatched: 6. CDR3 bases: TGTGCCAGCAGTTACGGAATAGCGGGGGAGCAAGAGACCCAGTACTTC. This encodes CASSYGIAGEQETQYF.

The chain carries TRBV27 and TRBJ1-5; D is unclear. The CDR3 length is 12 residues. Germline loops: CDR1 MNHEY, CDR2 SMNVEV (reference sequence). Trimming took 7 bases from V and 6 from J, leaving 10 bases between them. The CDR3 protein is CASIIRGQPQHF. The DNA of the CDR3 is TGTGCCAGCATCATTCGAGGTCAGCCCCAGCATTTT.

The chain combines TRBV25-1 with TRBJ2-3; TRBD1 matches 11 bases. Germline V gene data show CDR1 as MGHDK and CDR2 as SYGVNS. This CDR3 contains 15 residues. The V segment lost 10 bases and the J segment 0 bases; nucleotides outside the gene matches: 6. CDR3 amino acids: CAIGQGAGSTDTQYF. The CDR3 DNA follows: TGTGCCATCGGACAGGGGGCGGGCAGCACAGATACGCAGTATTTT.

The chain carries TRBV28 and TRBJ1-1; TRBD1 agrees at 7 bases. This CDR3 is built from 14 residues. Germline V gene sequence: CDR1 MDHEN, CDR2 SYDVKM. J lost 3 bases, V lost 4 bases, and 5 bases had no gene match. DNA of the CDR3: TGTGCCAGCAGTTCAGGGGGATTAGACACTGAAGCTTTCTTT. Residues: CASSSGGLDTEAFF.

The chain uses TRBV30 and TRBJ1-1; 7 nucleotides align to TRBD1. Per the germline V gene, CDR1 is GTSNPN and CDR2 is SVGIG (reference sequence). V was pared by 4 bases and J by 3 bases, with 8 bases of the junction left unmatched. This CDR3 has 14 amino acids. As DNA, the CDR3 is TGTGCCTGGACCTACGGGGACAGTGACACTGAAGCTTTCTTT. Protein: CAWTYGDSDTEAFF.

The chain's CDR3 is CASRRTGGEDEQYF. Here the CDR3 DNA reads TGTGCCAGCAGGCGCACAGGGGGCGAGGACGAGCAGTACTTC. The chain carries TRBV28 and TRBJ2-7; the match to TRBD1 covers 9 bases. V trimming: 6 bases; J trimming: 5 bases; junction bases outside the gene matches: 8. The CDR3 is made up of 14 amino acids. The germline V gene encodes CDR1 MDHEN and CDR2 SYDVKM. The whole variable domain, remainder taken from reference TRBV28 and TRBJ2-7, is DVKVTQSSRYLVKRTGEKVFLECVQDMDHENMFWYRQDPGLGLRLIYFSYDVKMKEKGDIPEGYSVSREKKERFSLILESASTNQTSMYLCASRRTGGEDEQYFGPGTRLTVT.

V is TRBV28 and J is TRBJ1-5, with D unclear. The germline gives CDR1 MDHEN, CDR2 SYDVKM. The CDR3 contains 14 residues. The V end was cut by 2 bases, the J end by 9 bases, with 14 bases between. DNA of the CDR3: TGTGCCAGCAGTTTAATTCACAATCATCCGCCCCAGCATTTT. Its protein product is CASSLIHNHPPQHF.